This T cell receptor (beta chain) derives from a study of blood T cells in healthy people across ages. General study findings and limits: Diversity figures derived from one million T cells were judged to underestimate the true value. As age increased, TCR beta diversity per million T cells fell in a roughly linear fashion.

The germline CDR1 and CDR2 sequences are SGHTA and FQGTGA. There are 15 residues in the CDR3. V was pared by 3 bases and J by 3 bases, with 5 bases of the junction left unmatched. A second PCR of 7 to 11 cycles used a sample-barcoded 5' primer and a J-beta primer mix. Each CDR3 protein gets one entry after TCRdb re-called the 5' RACE reads with MiXCR. This sample yields roughly 1.6 million distinct CDR3 sequences, of which approximately 32% are seen a single time; 11% belongs to the top ten. A minimum of 6.5 million PBMCs was isolated per sample. In its sample, this clonotype was seen a few times. The target antigen is unknown.

The V call is TRBV7-3, the J call TRBJ1-2; 9 bases align to TRBD1. This receptor was identified in a woman between 25 and 40 years old in good health. The sequencing sample was made of blood. The CDR3 is CASSFTGGLDYGYTF. The CDR3 DNA sequence: TGTGCCAGCAGCTTTACAGGGGGCCTGGACTATGGCTACACCTTC.